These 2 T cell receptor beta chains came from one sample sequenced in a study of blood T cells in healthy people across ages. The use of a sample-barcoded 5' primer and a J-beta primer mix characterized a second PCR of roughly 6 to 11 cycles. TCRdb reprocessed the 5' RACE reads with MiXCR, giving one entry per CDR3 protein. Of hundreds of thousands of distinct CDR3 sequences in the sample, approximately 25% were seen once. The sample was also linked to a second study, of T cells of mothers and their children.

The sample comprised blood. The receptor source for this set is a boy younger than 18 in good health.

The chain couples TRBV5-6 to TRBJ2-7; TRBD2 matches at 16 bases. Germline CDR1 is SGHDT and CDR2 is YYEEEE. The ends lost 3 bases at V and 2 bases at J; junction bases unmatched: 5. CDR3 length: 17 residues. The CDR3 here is CASSYGTSGRDAYEQYF. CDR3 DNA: TGTGCCAGCAGCTACGGGACTAGCGGGAGGGACGCCTACGAGCAGTACTTC.

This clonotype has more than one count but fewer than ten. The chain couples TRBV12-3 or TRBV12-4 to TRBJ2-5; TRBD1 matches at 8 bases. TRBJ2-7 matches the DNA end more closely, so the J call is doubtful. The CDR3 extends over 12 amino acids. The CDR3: CASRGQAYEQYF. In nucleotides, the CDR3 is TGTGCCAGCAGGGGACAGGCCTACGAGCAGTACTTC.